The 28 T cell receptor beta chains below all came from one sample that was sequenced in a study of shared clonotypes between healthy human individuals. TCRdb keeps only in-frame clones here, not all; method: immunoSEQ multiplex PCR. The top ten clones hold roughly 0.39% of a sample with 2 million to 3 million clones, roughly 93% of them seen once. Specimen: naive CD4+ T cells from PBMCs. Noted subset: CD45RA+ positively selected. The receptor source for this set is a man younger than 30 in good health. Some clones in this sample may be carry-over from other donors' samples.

The CDR3 region has the DNA TGTGCCAGCACTCGGGGCCAGTCCACCGGGGAGCTGTTTTTT. Translation: CASTRGQSTGELFF. The chain links TRBV6-1 to TRBJ2-2; possibly TRBD1 or TRBD2 for D (5 bases each). V lost 7 bases and J 4 bases, leaving 13 bases between the germline ends. Germline CDR1 reads MNHNS; CDR2 reads SASEGT. This CDR3 region has 14 residues.

The DNA of the CDR3 is TGTGCTAGTGGTTTGTCCAGGGTTTATGGGGAGCAGTTCTTC. This encodes CASGLSRVYGEQFF. The rearrangement joins TRBV12-5 to TRBJ2-1, with TRBD1 as a possible D gene (5 bases). V shed 2 bases and J shed 10 bases, with 15 bases lying between them. CDR1 LGHNT and CDR2 FRNRAP come from the germline V gene. CDR3 length: 14 residues.

The CDR3 protein is CASSPGQVGTQYF. CDR3 nucleotide sequence: TGTGCCAGCAGCCCAGGACAGGTTGGAACCCAGTACTTC. V usage is TRBV7-2 and J usage is TRBJ2-5; 7 bases map to TRBD1. The CDR3 contains 13 residues. In germline, CDR1 is SGHTA, CDR2 FQGNSA. V was pared by 5 bases and J by 8 bases, with 8 bases of the junction left unmatched.

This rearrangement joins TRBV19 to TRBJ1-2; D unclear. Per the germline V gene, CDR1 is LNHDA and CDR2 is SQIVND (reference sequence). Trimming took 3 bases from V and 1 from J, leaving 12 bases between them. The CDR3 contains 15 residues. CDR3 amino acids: CASSMRGRNNYGYTF. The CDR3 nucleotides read TGTGCCAGTAGTATGAGAGGGCGCAATAACTATGGCTACACCTTC. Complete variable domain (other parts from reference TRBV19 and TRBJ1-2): DGGITQSPKYLFRKEGQNVTLSCEQNLNHDAMYWYRQDPGQGLRLIYYSQIVNDFQKGDIAEGYSVSREKKESFPLTVTSAQKNPTAFYLCASSMRGRNNYGYTFGSGTRLTVV.

The CDR3 spells CASSFHLRTLGYTF. The CDR3 nucleotides read TGTGCCAGCAGCTTCCATTTGAGGACCCTAGGCTACACCTTC. The rearrangement links TRBV7-9 to TRBJ1-2; D call uncertain. Per germline, CDR1 SEHNR and CDR2 FQNEAQ (reference sequence). The CDR3 consists of 14 residues. V was pared by 3 bases and J by 8 bases, with 16 bases between. The whole variable domain, filled in from reference TRBV7-9 and TRBJ1-2, reads DTGVSQNPRHKITKRGQNVTFRCDPISEHNRLYWYRQTLGQGPEFLTYFQNEAQLEKSRLLSDRFSAERPKGSFSTLEIQRTEQGDSAMYLCASSFHLRTLGYTFGSGTRLTVV.

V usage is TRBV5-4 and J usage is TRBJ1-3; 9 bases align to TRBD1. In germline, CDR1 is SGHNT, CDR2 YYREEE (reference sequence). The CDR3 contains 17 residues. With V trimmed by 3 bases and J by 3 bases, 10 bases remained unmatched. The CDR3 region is CASSSPGTGHSGNTIYF. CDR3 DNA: TGTGCCAGCAGCTCCCCCGGGACAGGGCACAGTGGAAACACCATATATTTT.

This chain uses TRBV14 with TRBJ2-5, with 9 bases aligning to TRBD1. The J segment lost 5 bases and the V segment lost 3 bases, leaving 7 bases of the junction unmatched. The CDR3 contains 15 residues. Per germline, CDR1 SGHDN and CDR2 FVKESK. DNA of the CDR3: TGTGCCAGCAGCCATCCGGGACAGGGTTTCGAGACCCAGTACTTC. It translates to CASSHPGQGFETQYF.

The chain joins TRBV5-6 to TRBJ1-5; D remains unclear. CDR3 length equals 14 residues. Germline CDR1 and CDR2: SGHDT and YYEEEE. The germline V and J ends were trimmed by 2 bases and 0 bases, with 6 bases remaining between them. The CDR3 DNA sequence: TGTGCCAGCAGCTTCCGTTATAGCAATCAGCCCCAGCATTTT. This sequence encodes CASSFRYSNQPQHF.

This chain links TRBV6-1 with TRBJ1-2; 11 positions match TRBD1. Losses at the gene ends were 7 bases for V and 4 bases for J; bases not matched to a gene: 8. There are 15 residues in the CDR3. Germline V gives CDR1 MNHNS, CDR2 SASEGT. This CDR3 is CASTPGGTGGYGYTF. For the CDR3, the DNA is TGTGCCAGCACCCCGGGGGGGACAGGGGGCTATGGCTACACCTTC.

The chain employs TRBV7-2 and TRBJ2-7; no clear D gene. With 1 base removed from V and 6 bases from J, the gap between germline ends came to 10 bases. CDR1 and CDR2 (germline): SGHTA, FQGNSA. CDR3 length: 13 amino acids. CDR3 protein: CASSLDGRSEQYF. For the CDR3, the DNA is TGTGCCAGCAGCTTAGACGGCCGTAGCGAGCAGTACTTC. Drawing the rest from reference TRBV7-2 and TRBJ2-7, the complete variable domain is GAGVSQSPSNKVTEKGKDVELRCDPISGHTALYWYRQSLGQGLEFLIYFQGNSAPDKSGLPSDRFSAERTGGSVSTLTIQRTQQEDSAVYLCASSLDGRSEQYFGPGTRLTVT.

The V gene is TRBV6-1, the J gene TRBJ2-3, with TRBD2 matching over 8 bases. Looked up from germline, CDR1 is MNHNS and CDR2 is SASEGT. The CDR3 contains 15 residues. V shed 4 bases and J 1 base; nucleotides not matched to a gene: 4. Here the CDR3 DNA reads TGTGCCAGCAGTGGAGGAGCGGGAGGCACAGATACGCAGTATTTT. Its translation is CASSGGAGGTDTQYF.

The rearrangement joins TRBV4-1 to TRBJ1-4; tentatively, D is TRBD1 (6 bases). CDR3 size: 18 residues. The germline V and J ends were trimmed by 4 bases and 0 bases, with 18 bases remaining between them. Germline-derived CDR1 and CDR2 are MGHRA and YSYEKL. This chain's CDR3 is CASSLYPGQLSTNEKLFF. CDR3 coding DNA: TGCGCCAGCAGCCTTTACCCGGGACAACTATCAACTAATGAAAAACTGTTTTTT.

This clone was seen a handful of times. CDR3 in amino acids: CASSEDVPTGELFF. Here the CDR3 DNA reads TGTGCCAGCAGTGAGGATGTGCCCACCGGGGAGCTGTTTTTT. The chain combines TRBV2 with TRBJ2-2; D call uncertain. The CDR3 length is 14 residues. Germline CDR1 and CDR2: SNHLY and FYNNEI. Deletions cut 3 bases from V and 4 bases from J, with 9 bases between.

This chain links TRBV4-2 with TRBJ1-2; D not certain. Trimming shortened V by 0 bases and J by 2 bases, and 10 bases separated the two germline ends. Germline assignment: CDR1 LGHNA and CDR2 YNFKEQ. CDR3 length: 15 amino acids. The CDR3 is CASSQDLALNYGYTF. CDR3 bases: TGTGCCAGCAGCCAAGATCTGGCACTAAACTATGGCTACACCTTC.

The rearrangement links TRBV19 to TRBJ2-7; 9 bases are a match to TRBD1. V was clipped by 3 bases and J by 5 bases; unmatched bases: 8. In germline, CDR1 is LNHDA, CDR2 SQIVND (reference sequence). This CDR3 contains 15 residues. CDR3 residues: CASSMPGTGRDEQYF. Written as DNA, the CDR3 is TGTGCCAGTAGTATGCCCGGGACAGGGCGGGACGAGCAGTACTTC.

CDR3 residues: CASSEVGRANYGYTF. In nucleotides, the CDR3 is TGTGCCAGCAGTGAAGTGGGGAGAGCTAACTATGGCTACACCTTC. The V and J genes are TRBV2 and TRBJ1-2; D remains unclear. Germline CDR1 and CDR2: SNHLY and FYNNEI. The CDR3 is 15 amino acids. Trimming pared 1 base from V and 0 bases from J, leaving 9 bases between.

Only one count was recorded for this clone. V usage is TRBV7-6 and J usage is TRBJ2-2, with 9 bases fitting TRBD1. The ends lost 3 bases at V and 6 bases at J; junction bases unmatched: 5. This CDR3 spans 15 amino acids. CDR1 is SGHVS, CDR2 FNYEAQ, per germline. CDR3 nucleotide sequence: TGTGCCAGCAGCTTGAGGGGACAGGGCTCCGGGGAGCTGTTTTTT. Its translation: CASSLRGQGSGELFF.

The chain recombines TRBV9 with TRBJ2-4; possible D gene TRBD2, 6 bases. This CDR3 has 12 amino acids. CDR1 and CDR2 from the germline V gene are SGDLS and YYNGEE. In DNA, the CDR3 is TGTGGCGGGACCCTAGCCAAAAACATTCAGTACTTC. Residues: CGGTLAKNIQYF.

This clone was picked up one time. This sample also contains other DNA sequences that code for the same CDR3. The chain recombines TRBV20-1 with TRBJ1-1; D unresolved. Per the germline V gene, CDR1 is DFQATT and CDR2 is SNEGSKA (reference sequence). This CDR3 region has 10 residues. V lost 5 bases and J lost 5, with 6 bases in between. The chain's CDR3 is CSAGVTEAFF. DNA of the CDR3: TGCAGTGCTGGGGTAACTGAAGCTTTCTTT.

CDR3 protein: CSVRRETDTQYF. Here the CDR3 DNA reads TGCAGCGTTCGGAGGGAAACAGATACGCAGTATTTT. The chain is built from TRBV29-1 and TRBJ2-3, with D possibly being TRBD2 (6 bases). In germline, CDR1 is SQVTM, CDR2 ANQGSEA. This CDR3 region has 12 residues. The ends were cut back, 5 bases at V and 3 bases at J, with 9 bases in the middle.

The CDR3 here is CASSAFSTGNNSPLHF. CDR3 bases: TGTGCCAGCAGTGCCTTCAGCACAGGGAATAATTCACCCCTCCACTTT. The rearrangement links TRBV6-1 to TRBJ1-6; D perhaps matches TRBD1 (6 bases). The CDR3 has 16 amino acids. Per germline, CDR1 MNHNS and CDR2 SASEGT. Trimming removed 4 bases from V and 5 bases from J, with 15 bases in between.

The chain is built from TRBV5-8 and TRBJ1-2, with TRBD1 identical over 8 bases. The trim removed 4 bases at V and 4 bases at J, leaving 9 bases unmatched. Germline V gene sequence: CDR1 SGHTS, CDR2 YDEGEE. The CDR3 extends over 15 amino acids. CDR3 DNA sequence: TGTGCCAGCAGCCGGACAGGGACCTCTGTCTATGGCTACACCTTC. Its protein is CASSRTGTSVYGYTF.

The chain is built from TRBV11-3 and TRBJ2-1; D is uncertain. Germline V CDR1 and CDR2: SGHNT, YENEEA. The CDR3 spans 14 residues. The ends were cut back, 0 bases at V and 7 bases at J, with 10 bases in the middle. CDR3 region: CASSLDSRPNEQFF. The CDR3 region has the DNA TGTGCCAGCAGCTTAGATTCGAGGCCTAATGAGCAGTTCTTC.

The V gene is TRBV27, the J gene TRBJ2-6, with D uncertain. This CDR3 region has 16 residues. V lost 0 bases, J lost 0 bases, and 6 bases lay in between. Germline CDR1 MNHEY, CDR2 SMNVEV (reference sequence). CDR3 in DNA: TGTGCCAGCAGTTTATCGAAGGGCTCTGGGGCCAACGTCCTGACTTTC. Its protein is CASSLSKGSGANVLTF.

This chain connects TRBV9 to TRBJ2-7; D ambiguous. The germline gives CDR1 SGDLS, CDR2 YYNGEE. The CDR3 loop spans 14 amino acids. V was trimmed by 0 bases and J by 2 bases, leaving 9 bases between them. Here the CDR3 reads CASSVGRRAYEQYF. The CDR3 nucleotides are TGTGCCAGCAGCGTAGGCAGGAGAGCCTACGAGCAGTACTTC.

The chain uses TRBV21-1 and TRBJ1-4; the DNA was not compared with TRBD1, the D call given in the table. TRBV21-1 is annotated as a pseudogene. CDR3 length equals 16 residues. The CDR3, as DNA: TGTGCCAGCAGCCGATGTTCCGGGACAGAAAATGAAAAACTGTTTTTT. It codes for CASSRCSGTENEKLFF.

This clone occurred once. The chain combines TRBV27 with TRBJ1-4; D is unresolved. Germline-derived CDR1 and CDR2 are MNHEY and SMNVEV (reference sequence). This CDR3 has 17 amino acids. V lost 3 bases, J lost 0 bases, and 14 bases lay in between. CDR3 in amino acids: CASSFNGRQATNEKLFF. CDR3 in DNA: TGTGCCAGCAGTTTTAATGGACGGCAAGCAACTAATGAAAAACTGTTTTTT.

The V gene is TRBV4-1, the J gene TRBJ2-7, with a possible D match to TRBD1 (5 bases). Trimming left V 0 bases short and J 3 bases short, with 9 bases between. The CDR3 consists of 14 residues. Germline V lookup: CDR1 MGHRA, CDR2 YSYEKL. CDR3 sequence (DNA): TGCGCCAGCAGCCAAGATGACAGAGTCTACGAGCAGTACTTC. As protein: CASSQDDRVYEQYF.